This TCR beta chain came from a study of graft-versus-host responses after intestinal transplantation. Study information: Recipients had transplants, and these were multivisceral, liver-intestinal, or isolated intestinal.

This clone showed up just a few times. The culture paired approximately 200,000 irradiated violet-dye-labeled stimulators with approximately 200,000 CFSE-labeled responders. Study outcomes and limitations: High graft-versus-host to host-versus-graft clonal ratios were seen in allografts of patients with graft-donor T cell macrochimerism. Early post-transplant HvG declines showed an association with peak circulating GvH clone levels.

This CDR3 has 14 amino acids. Per germline, CDR1 MDHEN and CDR2 SYDVKM. V was pared by 5 bases and J by 5 bases, with 5 bases of the junction left unmatched. Produced via immunoSEQ multiplex PCR; TCRdb's table is partial and in-frame only. This table holds under 20,000 clones, about 30% found once. The chain recombines TRBV28 with TRBJ2-7, with 11 bases aligning to TRBD1. Material: alloreactive CD4+ T cells from a mixed lymphocyte reaction culture, obtained before intestinal transplant. Subset reported: CFSE-low proliferating T cells sorted from approximately six-day pre-transplant mixed lymphocyte reaction (GvH or HvG direction). This receptor was obtained from a human patient who received an intestinal transplant. The CDR3 here is CASSLWTGGHEQYF. The CDR3 nucleotides read TGTGCCAGCAGTCTCTGGACAGGGGGCCACGAGCAGTACTTC. Based on the CDR3 plus reference TRBV28 and TRBJ2-7, the full variable domain is DVKVTQSSRYLVKRTGEKVFLECVQDMDHENMFWYRQDPGLGLRLIYFSYDVKMKEKGDIPEGYSVSREKKERFSLILESASTNQTSMYLCASSLWTGGHEQYFGPGTRLTVT.